This entry describes one TCR beta chain. Its cognate antigen is unknown. This sample is drawn from a study of shared clonotypes between healthy human individuals. Overall study context: CD4 naive cells filled three plates per donor, CD4 memory three, CD8 naive two and CD8 memory one.

Findings of the study overall: Clonotype sharing among the donors was expected to vary with sequencing depth. A handful of donors showed sharing of approximately 5% of naive CD4 clonotypes.

TCRdb's copy holds only in-frame clones and misses some; the assay was immunoSEQ multiplex PCR. Altogether some 2,500,000 clones are present, approximately 94% being singletons, with the ten largest covering about 0.34%. Trimming removed 5 bases from V and 8 bases from J; junction bases left unmatched: 4. This CDR3 has 14 residues. Germline V gene data show CDR1 as SEHNR and CDR2 as FQNEAQ (reference sequence). Material: naive CD4+ T cells from PBMCs. Stated subset: CD45RA+ positively selected. V usage is TRBV7-9 and J usage is TRBJ2-1, with 12 positions matching TRBD1. The sequence derives from a man younger than 35 in good health. Some clones in this sample may be carry-over from other donors' samples. CDR3: CASSIGTGGYEQFF. CDR3 nucleotide sequence: TGTGCCAGCAGCATAGGGACAGGGGGCTATGAGCAGTTCTTC.